These T cell receptor beta chains were read from a single sample in a study of preoperative IRX-2 immunotherapy in early breast cancer. The protocol was immunoSEQ multiplex PCR, while the TCRdb copy is restricted to in-frame clones and leaves out a portion. The table includes 20,000 to 30,000 clones, approximately 84% detected once. The input for sequencing was lymph node tissue, taken before IRX-2 immunotherapy. Source of these receptors: a human donor with breast cancer. CDR3s include the opening cysteine and the closing phenylalanine or tryptophan. A D gene is named only where the DNA matches it firmly. The size entry is marked missing in some rows and otherwise reads once, few, many or a size class.

d_gene: TRBD2
abundance: -
v_gene: TRBV7-8
j_gene: TRBJ2-2
CDR3aa: CASTPSGGPDTGELFF
CDR3nt: TGTGCCAGCACCCCAAGCGGGGGGCCCGACACCGGGGAGCTGTTTTTT

d_gene: -
abundance: -
v_gene: TRBV6-8
j_gene: TRBJ2-1
CDR3aa: CASSYLKGFTAWEVDNEQFF
CDR3nt: TGTGCCAGCAGTTATCTCAAGGGGTTCACGGCGTGGGAGGTAGACAATGAGCAGTTCTTC

d_gene: -
abundance: -
v_gene: TRBV7-1
j_gene: TRBJ1-5
CDR3aa: CASSHREGGSNQPQHF
CDR3nt: TGTGCCAGCAGCCACAGGGAGGGAGGCAGCAATCAGCCCCAGCATTTT

d_gene: -
abundance: -
v_gene: TRBV10-1
j_gene: TRBJ1-5
CDR3aa: CASSPGIDQPQHF
CDR3nt: TGCGCCAGCAGCCCGGGTATCGATCAGCCCCAGCATTTT

d_gene: TRBD1
abundance: -
v_gene: TRBV28
j_gene: TRBJ1-5
CDR3aa: CAVPGQGYNQPQHF
CDR3nt: TGTGCCGTACCGGGACAGGGTTACAATCAGCCCCAGCATTTT

d_gene: -
abundance: -
v_gene: TRBV4-1
j_gene: TRBJ2-7
CDR3aa: CASSQKHDRKPYEQYF
CDR3nt: TGCGCCAGCAGCCAAAAACACGACAGGAAGCCCTACGAGCAGTACTTC

d_gene: TRBD1
abundance: -
v_gene: TRBV19
j_gene: TRBJ2-7
CDR3aa: CASSMPSRGNSYEQYF
CDR3nt: TGTGCCAGTAGTATGCCATCCAGGGGGAACTCCTACGAGCAGTACTTC

d_gene: TRBD1
abundance: once
v_gene: TRBV5-1
j_gene: TRBJ2-7
CDR3aa: CASSWGTGGTYEQYF
CDR3nt: TGCGCCAGCAGCTGGGGGACAGGGGGAACCTACGAGCAGTACTTC

d_gene: TRBD1
abundance: -
v_gene: TRBV6-8
j_gene: TRBJ1-4
CDR3aa: CASEKGFISQGGEKLFF
CDR3nt: TGTGCCAGCGAGAAGGGCTTTATAAGTCAGGGGGGCGAAAAACTGTTTTTT

d_gene: TRBD2
abundance: -
v_gene: TRBV5-1
j_gene: TRBJ2-1
CDR3aa: CASSPGSGTSGGAGRNEQFF
CDR3nt: TGCGCCAGCAGCCCCGGTAGTGGGACTAGCGGGGGGGCAGGTCGAAATGAGCAGTTCTTC

d_gene: TRBD1
abundance: -
v_gene: TRBV28
j_gene: TRBJ1-2
CDR3aa: CASSPPQGARGYGYTF
CDR3nt: TGTGCCAGCAGTCCGCCACAGGGGGCGCGGGGCTATGGCTACACCTTC

d_gene: -
abundance: -
v_gene: TRBV6-4
j_gene: TRBJ1-1
CDR3aa: CAIRAGTAAFF
CDR3nt: TGTGCCATTAGAGCCGGGACTGCTGCTTTCTTT

d_gene: TRBD1
abundance: -
v_gene: TRBV5-1
j_gene: TRBJ2-6
CDR3aa: CASSSRGQAVSGANVLTF
CDR3nt: TGCGCCAGCAGTTCACGGGGACAGGCCGTCTCTGGGGCCAACGTCCTGACTTTC

d_gene: -
abundance: few
v_gene: TRBV6-8
j_gene: TRBJ2-1
CDR3aa: CASSQRSPDYNEQFF
CDR3nt: TGTGCCAGCAGTCAAAGGTCCCCCGACTACAATGAGCAGTTCTTC

d_gene: TRBD2
abundance: few
v_gene: TRBV6-8
j_gene: TRBJ2-1
CDR3aa: CASRRTSGNSYNEQFF
CDR3nt: TGTGCCAGCAGACGGACTAGCGGGAACTCCTACAATGAGCAGTTCTTC

d_gene: TRBD1
abundance: -
v_gene: TRBV6-8
j_gene: TRBJ2-7
CDR3aa: CASSPDLGTVGEQYF
CDR3nt: TGTGCCAGCAGTCCCGATTTAGGGACAGTGGGCGAGCAGTACTTC

d_gene: -
abundance: -
v_gene: TRBV28
j_gene: TRBJ2-7
CDR3aa: CASRPLTGRSYEQYF
CDR3nt: TGTGCCAGCAGGCCCCTAACAGGGAGGTCCTACGAGCAGTACTTC

d_gene: -
abundance: once
v_gene: TRBV23-1
j_gene: TRBJ2-7
CDR3aa: CASSHSGSYEQYF
CDR3nt: TGCGCCAGCAGCCATTCAGGTTCCTACGAGCAGTACTTC

d_gene: -
abundance: -
v_gene: TRBV6-8
j_gene: TRBJ1-1
CDR3aa: CASRASNREAFF
CDR3nt: TGTGCCAGCCGAGCCTCGAATAGGGAAGCTTTCTTT

d_gene: -
abundance: -
v_gene: TRBV18
j_gene: TRBJ2-7
CDR3aa: CASSPLDRSIGKEQYF
CDR3nt: TGTGCCAGCTCACCACTTGATAGGAGCATTGGGAAAGAGCAGTACTTC

d_gene: -
abundance: -
v_gene: TRBV11-3
j_gene: TRBJ1-2
CDR3aa: CASSSGRGSGYGYTF
CDR3nt: TGTGCCAGCAGCTCAGGACGGGGTAGCGGGTATGGCTACACCTTC

d_gene: -
abundance: -
v_gene: TRBV7-5
j_gene: TRBJ2-1
CDR3aa: CASSPGLATYNEQFF
CDR3nt: TGTGCCAGCAGCCCCGGACTAGCGACCTACAATGAGCAGTTCTTC

d_gene: TRBD2
abundance: -
v_gene: TRBV11-3
j_gene: TRBJ2-3
CDR3aa: CASSQVAGGDTQYF
CDR3nt: TGTGCCAGCAGCCAAGTAGCGGGGGGAGATACGCAGTATTTT

d_gene: TRBD1
abundance: -
v_gene: TRBV6-8
j_gene: TRBJ2-7
CDR3aa: CAISGTGTGRSYEQYF
CDR3nt: TGTGCCATCAGTGGAACCGGGACAGGCCGCTCCTACGAGCAGTACTTC

d_gene: TRBD2
abundance: -
v_gene: TRBV5-1
j_gene: TRBJ2-1
CDR3aa: CASSSGTSDYNEQFF
CDR3nt: TGCGCCAGCAGCTCAGGGACTAGTGATTACAATGAGCAGTTCTTC

d_gene: -
abundance: -
v_gene: TRBV18
j_gene: TRBJ1-3
CDR3aa: CASSPTGLGFGVGNTIYF
CDR3nt: TGTGCCAGCTCACCAACCGGTCTAGGATTTGGAGTTGGAAACACCATATATTTT

d_gene: -
abundance: -
v_gene: TRBV23-1
j_gene: TRBJ1-2
CDR3aa: CASSQVRGRDRNGYTF
CDR3nt: TGCGCCAGCAGCCAAGTCCGTGGGCGCGATCGAAATGGCTACACCTTC

d_gene: -
abundance: -
v_gene: TRBV19
j_gene: TRBJ2-5
CDR3aa: CASRTTGSPGGETQYF
CDR3nt: TGTGCCAGTAGAACGACAGGTTCCCCGGGAGGAGAGACCCAGTACTTC

d_gene: -
abundance: -
v_gene: TRBV6-8
j_gene: TRBJ1-1
CDR3aa: CASSYSGGNTEAFF
CDR3nt: TGTGCCAGCAGTTACTCTGGAGGCAACACTGAAGCTTTCTTT

d_gene: -
abundance: -
v_gene: TRBV23-1
j_gene: TRBJ2-7
CDR3aa: CASRKTLEIFSYEQYF
CDR3nt: TGCGCCAGCAGAAAAACCCTAGAAATTTTCTCCTACGAGCAGTACTTC

d_gene: -
abundance: once
v_gene: TRBV11-3
j_gene: TRBJ1-3
CDR3aa: CASSETSSSGNTIYF
CDR3nt: TGTGCCAGCAGCGAGACATCTAGCTCTGGAAACACCATATATTTT

d_gene: -
abundance: -
v_gene: TRBV29-1
j_gene: TRBJ2-5
CDR3aa: CSVLTLQGSQETQYF
CDR3nt: TGCAGCGTCCTTACCTTGCAGGGAAGCCAAGAGACCCAGTACTTC

d_gene: -
abundance: -
v_gene: TRBV11-3
j_gene: TRBJ2-2
CDR3aa: CASSQAYSTNTGELFF
CDR3nt: TGTGCCAGCAGCCAAGCCTACAGCACTAACACCGGGGAGCTGTTTTTT

d_gene: -
abundance: -
v_gene: TRBV15
j_gene: TRBJ1-1
CDR3aa: CATSRDMGNTEAFF
CDR3nt: TGTGCCACCAGCAGAGACATGGGGAACACTGAAGCTTTCTTT

d_gene: -
abundance: few
v_gene: TRBV6-8
j_gene: TRBJ2-1
CDR3aa: CASNSKGNGYEQFF
CDR3nt: TGTGCCAGCAATTCGAAGGGAAATGGCTATGAGCAGTTCTTC

d_gene: -
abundance: few
v_gene: TRBV29-1
j_gene: TRBJ1-2
CDR3aa: CSVEQPGSNYGYTF
CDR3nt: TGCAGCGTTGAACAACCCGGGTCTAACTATGGCTACACCTTC

d_gene: -
abundance: -
v_gene: TRBV6-8
j_gene: TRBJ1-1
CDR3aa: CASSPGQTFNTEAFF
CDR3nt: TGTGCCAGCAGTCCCGGACAGACCTTTAACACTGAAGCTTTCTTT

d_gene: -
abundance: -
v_gene: TRBV19
j_gene: TRBJ1-2
CDR3aa: CASNHRDGIGDGYTF
CDR3nt: TGTGCCAGTAACCACCGGGACGGGATAGGGGATGGCTACACCTTC

d_gene: -
abundance: few
v_gene: TRBV15
j_gene: TRBJ1-4
CDR3aa: CATSRAELTNEKLFF
CDR3nt: TGTGCCACCAGCAGAGCTGAGTTAACTAATGAAAAACTGTTTTTT

d_gene: -
abundance: few
v_gene: TRBV30
j_gene: TRBJ1-6
CDR3aa: CAWRAKGDSPLHF
CDR3nt: TGTGCCTGGAGGGCGAAAGGGGATTCACCCCTCCACTTT

d_gene: TRBD2
abundance: -
v_gene: TRBV6-8
j_gene: TRBJ2-7
CDR3aa: CASSLGIAGGGYEQYF
CDR3nt: TGTGCCAGCAGTTTGGGGATAGCGGGGGGCGGCTACGAGCAGTACTTC

d_gene: -
abundance: -
v_gene: TRBV7-8
j_gene: TRBJ2-6
CDR3aa: CASSLVGSGANVLTF
CDR3nt: TGTGCCAGCAGCTTGGTGGGGTCTGGGGCCAACGTCCTGACTTTC

d_gene: -
abundance: -
v_gene: TRBV22-1
j_gene: TRBJ1-5
CDR3aa: CASSTRWDQPQHF
CDR3nt: TGTGCCAGCAGTACAAGGTGGGATCAGCCCCAGCATTTT

d_gene: -
abundance: -
v_gene: TRBV18
j_gene: TRBJ1-4
CDR3aa: CASSPQGTTNEKLFF
CDR3nt: TGTGCCAGCTCACCACAGGGAACCACTAATGAAAAACTGTTTTTT

d_gene: -
abundance: -
v_gene: TRBV7-4
j_gene: TRBJ2-3
CDR3aa: CASSLMAQGSDTQYF
CDR3nt: TGTGCCAGCAGCTTAATGGCCCAGGGATCCGATACGCAGTATTTT

d_gene: -
abundance: -
v_gene: TRBV6-1
j_gene: TRBJ1-5
CDR3aa: CASSEDGINQPQHF
CDR3nt: TGTGCCAGCAGTGAAGACGGTATCAATCAGCCCCAGCATTTT

d_gene: TRBD1
abundance: once
v_gene: TRBV6-8
j_gene: TRBJ2-1
CDR3aa: CAVRDRVRSRSYNEQFF
CDR3nt: TGTGCCGTCCGGGACAGGGTACGCTCAAGGTCCTACAATGAGCAGTTCTTC

d_gene: TRBD1
abundance: -
v_gene: TRBV11-3
j_gene: TRBJ1-2
CDR3aa: CASSSFTGTGDGYTF
CDR3nt: TGTGCCAGCAGCTCATTTACCGGGACAGGGGATGGCTACACCTTC

d_gene: TRBD1
abundance: -
v_gene: TRBV11-3
j_gene: TRBJ2-7
CDR3aa: CASSQDRTASEQYF
CDR3nt: TGTGCTAGCAGCCAGGACAGGACGGCGAGCGAGCAGTACTTC

d_gene: -
abundance: -
v_gene: TRBV15
j_gene: TRBJ1-1
CDR3aa: CATSRDLGVNTEAFF
CDR3nt: TGTGCCACCAGCAGAGATCTAGGGGTGAACACTGAAGCTTTCTTT

d_gene: TRBD1
abundance: -
v_gene: TRBV6-8
j_gene: TRBJ1-2
CDR3aa: CASFTGVGGYTF
CDR3nt: TGTGCCAGCTTCACAGGGGTCGGTGGCTACACCTTC

d_gene: -
abundance: -
v_gene: TRBV7-6
j_gene: TRBJ1-1
CDR3aa: CASSSPPMNTEAFF
CDR3nt: TGTGCCAGCAGCTCCCCGCCAATGAACACTGAAGCTTTCTTT

d_gene: -
abundance: -
v_gene: TRBV11-3
j_gene: TRBJ1-2
CDR3aa: CASSPSGTINYGYTF
CDR3nt: TGTGCCAGCAGCCCATCCGGGACAATTAACTATGGCTACACCTTC

d_gene: TRBD1
abundance: -
v_gene: TRBV6-8
j_gene: TRBJ1-1
CDR3aa: CASSYSGGAATEAFF
CDR3nt: TGTGCCAGCAGTTACTCAGGGGGCGCGGCGACTGAAGCTTTCTTT

d_gene: -
abundance: -
v_gene: TRBV6-8
j_gene: TRBJ1-1
CDR3aa: CASSYPGISRQNTEAFF
CDR3nt: TGTGCCAGCAGTTACCCCGGGATATCTCGTCAGAACACTGAAGCTTTCTTT

d_gene: -
abundance: few
v_gene: TRBV12-2
j_gene: TRBJ2-5
CDR3aa: CASGTRGASETQYF
CDR3nt: TGTGCCAGTGGGACTCGGGGGGCTTCAGAGACCCAGTACTTC

d_gene: -
abundance: -
v_gene: TRBV29-1
j_gene: TRBJ1-1
CDR3aa: CSVEMGTVSVNTEAFF
CDR3nt: TGCAGCGTTGAAATGGGGACTGTTAGCGTGAACACTGAAGCTTTCTTT

d_gene: -
abundance: once
v_gene: TRBV6-8
j_gene: TRBJ1-3
CDR3aa: CASSPGHAGNTIYF
CDR3nt: TGTGCCAGCAGTCCGGGACACGCTGGAAACACCATATATTTT

d_gene: -
abundance: -
v_gene: TRBV7-8
j_gene: TRBJ1-2
CDR3aa: CASSRDLGYGYTF
CDR3nt: TGTGCCAGCAGCCGGGACCTGGGGTATGGCTACACCTTC

d_gene: -
abundance: few
v_gene: TRBV28
j_gene: TRBJ1-3
CDR3aa: CASSLALLGGNTIYF
CDR3nt: TGTGCCAGCAGTTTAGCCCTCTTAGGGGGAAACACCATATATTTT